The next 13 T cell receptor beta chains were all read from a single sample in a study of T-cell memory formation after mild COVID-19. MiXCR, applied by TCRdb to the 5' RACE reads, yields one record per CDR3 protein. The sample holds hundreds of thousands of distinct CDR3 sequences, 12% to 15% seen once. The source material was PBMCs or a T cell subset sorted from them (not recorded which). These receptors originate from a man between 18 and 35 years old who had mild COVID-19 (a few samples of this study predate the infection). Cell type and time point are not known.

This clonotype was counted only a few times. The chain recombines TRBV6-2 or TRBV6-3 with TRBJ2-7; D not certain. Between the trimmed V and J ends, which lost 0 bases and 6 bases, there was a span of 6 bases. CDR1 is MNHEY and CDR2 is SVGEGT in the germline V gene. This CDR3 is built from 12 residues. The CDR3 loop is CASSYSRVEQYV. The CDR3, as DNA: TGTGCCAGCAGTTACTCACGGGTCGAGCAGTACGTC.

This clonotype was observed many times. This chain uses TRBV6-5 with TRBJ2-7; TRBD1 aligns across 9 bases. The CDR3 contains 16 residues. Germline V gene data show CDR1 as MNHEY and CDR2 as SVGAGI. The V segment lost 2 bases and the J segment 5 bases; nucleotides outside the gene matches: 10. CDR3 coding DNA: TGTGCCAGCAGTTACAACTCGGGGACAGGGATGAACGAGCAGTACTTC. Its protein product is CASSYNSGTGMNEQYF.

The chain employs TRBV24-1 and TRBJ2-3; 10 nucleotides line up with TRBD2. With V trimmed by 2 bases and J by 0 bases, 4 bases remained unmatched. Germline V gives CDR1 KGHDR, CDR2 SFDVKD. This CDR3 has 17 residues. CDR3 coding DNA: TGTGCCACCAGTGATTCTAGCGGGGGCTCTAGCACAGATACGCAGTATTTT. Amino acids: CATSDSSGGSSTDTQYF.

This clonotype was seen a few times. V usage is TRBV20-1 and J usage is TRBJ2-3, with D uncertain. The V and J ends lost 6 bases and 1 base respectively, with 14 bases between them. The germline gives CDR1 DFQATT, CDR2 SNEGSKA (reference sequence). This CDR3 comprises 14 residues. The CDR3 region is CSAWERVGTDTQYF. In DNA, the CDR3 is TGCAGTGCCTGGGAACGGGTGGGCACAGATACGCAGTATTTT.

This clonotype was seen a few times. The V call is TRBV15, the J call TRBJ1-5; weak D call: TRBD1 (6 bases). The germline V gene encodes CDR1 LNHNV and CDR2 YYDKDF (reference sequence). The CDR3 is 13 amino acids. V gave up 5 bases and J gave up 3 bases, with 8 bases separating them. The CDR3: CATSAGANQPQHF. The CDR3 coding sequence is TGTGCCACCAGCGCAGGGGCCAATCAGCCCCAGCATTTT.

The gene calls are TRBV29-1 and TRBJ1-1; maybe TRBD1 (5 bases). Per the germline V gene, CDR1 is SQVTM and CDR2 is ANQGSEA. This CDR3 region has 13 residues. Trimming pared 5 bases from V and 2 bases from J, leaving 12 bases between. This CDR3 is CSVYEGLNTEAFF. The CDR3 DNA sequence: TGCAGCGTTTATGAGGGGTTAAACACTGAAGCTTTCTTT. Full variable domain (missing parts from reference TRBV29-1 and TRBJ1-1): SAVISQKPSRDICQRGTSLTIQCQVDSQVTMMFWYRQQPGQSLTLIATANQGSEATYESGFVIDKFPISRPNLTFSTLTVSNMSPEDSSIYLCSVYEGLNTEAFFGQGTRLTVV.

There are a few counts of this clonotype. The V call is TRBV5-1, the J call TRBJ2-1, with D possibly being TRBD2 (5 bases). The CDR3 extends over 13 amino acids. The V and J ends lost 4 bases and 7 bases respectively, with 12 bases between them. Germline-derived CDR1 and CDR2 are SGHRS and YFSETQ. In nucleotides, the CDR3 is TGCGCCAGCAGCCTACGGACTGATAATGAGCAGTTCTTC. It encodes CASSLRTDNEQFF.

CDR3: CASRHSSGGSDTQYF. The CDR3 coding sequence is TGTGCCAGCAGGCATAGCAGCGGGGGATCAGATACGCAGTATTTT. The chain links TRBV7-2 to TRBJ2-3, with 8 nucleotides matching TRBD2. V shed 6 bases, J shed 4 bases, and the junction held 9 bases outside the gene matches. Germline CDR1 reads SGHTA; CDR2 reads FQGNSA. This CDR3 spans 15 amino acids. The full variable domain, with the rest looked up from reference TRBV7-2 and TRBJ2-3, is GAGVSQSPSNKVTEKGKDVELRCDPISGHTALYWYRQSLGQGLEFLIYFQGNSAPDKSGLPSDRFSAERTGGSVSTLTIQRTQQEDSAVYLCASRHSSGGSDTQYFGPGTRLTVL.

This clonotype occurred a few times. The rearrangement joins TRBV19 to TRBJ2-3, with 11 nucleotides matching TRBD2. The V segment lost 5 bases and the J segment 4 bases; nucleotides outside the gene matches: 5. This CDR3 has 15 amino acids. CDR1 LNHDA and CDR2 SQIVND come from the germline V gene (reference sequence). CDR3 coding DNA: TGTGCCAGTAGTTATAGCGGGGGGGCATCAGATACGCAGTATTTT. Protein: CASSYSGGASDTQYF.

Only a few counts were recorded for this clonotype. The rearrangement joins TRBV25-1 to TRBJ2-7; no reliable D call. Germline CDR1 and CDR2: MGHDK and SYGVNS. This CDR3 contains 10 residues. Trimming stripped 4 bases from V and 5 bases from J, with 3 bases between. The CDR3 bases are TGTGCCAGCAGTGGGCACGAGCAGTACTTC. This codes for CASSGHEQYF.

The chain links TRBV28 to TRBJ2-2, with D possibly matching TRBD1 (5 bases). Germline V CDR1 and CDR2: MDHEN, SYDVKM. V lost 11 bases, J lost 3 bases, and 19 bases lay in between. The CDR3 loop spans 15 amino acids. The CDR3 spells CAGASMGRDTGELFF. CDR3 DNA: TGTGCCGGGGCCTCGATGGGGCGAGACACCGGGGAGCTGTTTTTT.

CDR3 nucleotides: TGCGCCAGCAGCCAAGTTTACAAGAGCAATGGCTACACCTTC. Its protein product is CASSQVYKSNGYTF. V usage is TRBV4-3 and J usage is TRBJ1-2; D is unresolved. This CDR3 is built from 14 residues. Germline CDR1 is LGHNA and CDR2 is YSLEER. Trimming removed 1 base at V and 6 bases at J, with 12 bases between.

The CDR3 DNA sequence: TGTGCCAGCAGCCTTCGGACTAGGAACGAGCAGTACTTC. This gives the protein CASSLRTRNEQYF. V is TRBV13 and J is TRBJ2-7, with 7 bases that match TRBD2. This CDR3 is 13 amino acids long. After removal of 5 bases from V and 5 bases from J, the junction contained 6 bases not matched to a gene. From germline, CDR1 is PRHDT and CDR2 FYEKMQ (reference sequence).